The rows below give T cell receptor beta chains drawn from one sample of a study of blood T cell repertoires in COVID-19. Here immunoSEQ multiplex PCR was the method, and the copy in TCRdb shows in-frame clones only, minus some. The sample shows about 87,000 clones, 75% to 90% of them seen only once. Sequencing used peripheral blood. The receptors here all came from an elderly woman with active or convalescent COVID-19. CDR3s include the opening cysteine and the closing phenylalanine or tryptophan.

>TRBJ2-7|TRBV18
CASSSQGNQFYEQYF
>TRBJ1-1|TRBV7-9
CASSLDMLNTEAFF
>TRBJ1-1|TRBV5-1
CASSSGPTLSTEAFF
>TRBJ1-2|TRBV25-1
CASSERRGDYGYTF
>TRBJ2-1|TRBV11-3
CASSFSVLAGYNEQFF
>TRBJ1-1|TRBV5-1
CASSPGPGQMNTEAFF
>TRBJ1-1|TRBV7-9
CASGVRDTEAFF
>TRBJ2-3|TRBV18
CASSPGGSGTDTQYF
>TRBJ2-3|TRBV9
CASSVHYLTDTQYF
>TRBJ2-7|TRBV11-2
CASSLGLAYEQYF
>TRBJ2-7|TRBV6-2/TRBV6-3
CASSYKDSVHEQYF
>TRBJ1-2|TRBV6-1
CASSEYLRQVGYTF
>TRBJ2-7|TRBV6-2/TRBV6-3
CASSSQTSGQEQYF
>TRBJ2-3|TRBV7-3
CASSSTSPDTQYF
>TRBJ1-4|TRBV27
CASRLNRGLPNEKLFF
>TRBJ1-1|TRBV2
CASSVGDRGSTEAFF
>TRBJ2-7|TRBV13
CASSPPDRAYEQYF
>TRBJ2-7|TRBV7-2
CASSLGLGAYEQYF
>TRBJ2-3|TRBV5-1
CASSRTSGSDTQYF
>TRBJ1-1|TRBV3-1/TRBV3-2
CASSQPQGNTEAFF
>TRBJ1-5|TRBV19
CASRDRGTSWGNQPQHF
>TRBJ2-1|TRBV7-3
CASSSKDKLGNEQFF
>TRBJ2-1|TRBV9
CASSVAGTSDNEQFF
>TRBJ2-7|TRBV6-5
CASTEGTGLYEQYF
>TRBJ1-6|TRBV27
CASSLQQGARRSYNSPLHF
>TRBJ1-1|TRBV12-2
CASRIPQEGQRIENTEAFF
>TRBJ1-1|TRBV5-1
CASSLAENTEAFF
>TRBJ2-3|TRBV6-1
CASSEISGVGTQYF
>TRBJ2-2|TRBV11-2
CASSFRVNTGELFF
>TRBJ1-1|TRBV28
CASSLGREGLEAFF
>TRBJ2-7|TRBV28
CASSLRGTLREQYF
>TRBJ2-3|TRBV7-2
CASSFDGTGVLSTQYF
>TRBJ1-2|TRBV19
CASRGGIYGYTF
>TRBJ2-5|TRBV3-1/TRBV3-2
CASSWGGETQYF
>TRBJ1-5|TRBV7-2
CASSPGTGGDQPQHF
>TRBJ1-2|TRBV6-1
CASREGAGLNYGYTF
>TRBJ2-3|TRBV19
CASSIGGRAVDTQYF
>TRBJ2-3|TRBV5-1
CASSLDGRSTDTQYF
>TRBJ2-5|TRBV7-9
CASSLAGGHGETQYF
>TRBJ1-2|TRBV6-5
CASRRTGTENYGYTF
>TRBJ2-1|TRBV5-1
CASSRGLPSYNEQFF